The 26 T cell receptor beta chains in this list originate from one sample, sequenced in a study of blood T cell repertoires in COVID-19. Assay used: immunoSEQ multiplex PCR; TCRdb lists only in-frame clones, some missing. Among 260,000 or so clones listed, nearly 90% were seen once. Input material: peripheral blood. Receptor source: a human donor in a cohort sampled during active COVID-19.

CDR3 nucleotides: TGTGCCAGCAGTCCCCCTAAGCGGGACGCGCGGCGGGAGCAGTACTTC. Residues: CASSPPKRDARREQYF. This chain connects TRBV6-6 to TRBJ2-7; 7 nucleotides align to TRBD2. CDR1 MNHNY and CDR2 SVGAGI come from the germline V gene (reference sequence). This CDR3 is 16 amino acids long. V dropped 5 bases and J dropped 7; count of bases not matched to a gene: 17.

The genes are TRBV9 and TRBJ2-5; the match to TRBD2 covers 8 bases. CDR3 size: 15 residues. The germline V gene has CDR1 SGDLS and CDR2 YYNGEE. The V segment lost 0 bases and the J segment 5 bases; nucleotides outside the gene matches: 6. Here the CDR3 reads CASSVGGGGQETQYF. Here the CDR3 DNA reads TGTGCCAGCAGCGTAGGAGGCGGGGGGCAGGAGACCCAGTACTTC. Looking up the rest from reference TRBV9 and TRBJ2-5 gives the full variable domain: DSGVTQTPKHLITATGQRVTLRCSPRSGDLSVYWYQQSLDQGLQFLIQYYNGEERAKGNILERFSAQQFPDLHSELNLSSLELGDSALYFCASSVGGGGQETQYFGPGTRLLVL.

The chain employs TRBV27 and TRBJ1-5, with D unresolved. This CDR3 comprises 15 residues. V was clipped by 5 bases and J by 3 bases, with 14 bases between them. Germline assignment: CDR1 MNHEY and CDR2 SMNVEV (reference sequence). CDR3 sequence: CASSIIGNNNQPQHF. The CDR3 DNA sequence: TGTGCCAGCAGTATCATCGGGAACAACAATCAGCCCCAGCATTTT.

This rearrangement joins TRBV28 to TRBJ2-7, with a weak D call TRBD2 (6 bases). V lost 5 bases to trimming and J lost 4 bases, with 18 bases between them. CDR1 MDHEN and CDR2 SYDVKM come from the germline V gene. The CDR3 is 15 residues long. The CDR3 region is CASSITGLAGYEQYF. The CDR3 DNA is TGTGCCAGCAGTATCACCGGACTGGCGGGATACGAGCAGTACTTC. Using reference TRBV28 and TRBJ2-7 for the parts outside the CDR3, the full variable domain is DVKVTQSSRYLVKRTGEKVFLECVQDMDHENMFWYRQDPGLGLRLIYFSYDVKMKEKGDIPEGYSVSREKKERFSLILESASTNQTSMYLCASSITGLAGYEQYFGPGTRLTVT.

The gene calls are TRBV20-1 and TRBJ2-5; TRBD1 matches at 8 bases. Unmatched junction bases numbered 1, after V lost 5 bases and J lost 5 bases. The CDR3 is 11 residues long. From germline, CDR1 is DFQATT and CDR2 SNEGSKA (reference sequence). DNA for the CDR3: TGCAGTGCTCAGGGGGCTGAGACCCAGTACTTC. This sequence encodes CSAQGAETQYF.

Points on this clone: The sample contains more than one DNA sequence encoding this CDR3. The chain links TRBV9 to TRBJ2-2; D gene ambiguous. Between the trimmed V and J ends, which lost 4 bases and 3 bases, there was a span of 4 bases. Germline lookup yields CDR1 SGDLS and CDR2 YYNGEE. The CDR3 totals 12 residues. As DNA, the CDR3 is TGTGCCAGCAGCCGAGACACCGGGGAGCTGTTTTTT. Translated, it gives CASSRDTGELFF.

Here the CDR3 reads CASSEHLRGLPPYEQYF. In DNA form, the CDR3 reads TGCGCCAGCAGCGAACACTTGAGGGGACTGCCTCCCTACGAGCAGTACTTC. The chain has TRBV4-1 and TRBJ2-7; a weak D match, TRBD2 (6 bases). From germline, CDR1 is MGHRA and CDR2 YSYEKL. V was trimmed by 5 bases and J by 2 bases, leaving 22 bases between them. This CDR3 has 17 amino acids.

The chain links TRBV7-8 to TRBJ1-5; D gene uncertain. CDR1 and CDR2 (germline): SGHVS, FQNEAQ. CDR3 length: 14 amino acids. The germline V and J ends were trimmed by 7 bases and 4 bases, with 14 bases remaining between them. Here the CDR3 DNA reads TGTGCCAGCAAAAAGGAGGGCAGGAATCAGCCCCAGCATTTT. This sequence encodes CASKKEGRNQPQHF.

The gene calls are TRBV20-1 and TRBJ2-7, with 8 bases matching TRBD2. Germline V gene data show CDR1 as DFQATT and CDR2 as SNEGSKA (reference sequence). The CDR3 loop spans 19 amino acids. J lost 0 bases, V lost 3 bases, and 19 bases had no gene match. The CDR3: CSASMVLSKRGLTSYEQYF. Here the CDR3 DNA reads TGCAGTGCTAGTATGGTCCTATCGAAGCGGGGGTTGACCTCCTACGAGCAGTACTTC.

This clone was counted once. J is TRBJ1-1 and V is TRBV18; 8 bases agree with TRBD1. Per the germline V gene, CDR1 is KGHSH and CDR2 is LQKENI. This CDR3 spans 14 amino acids. The junction had 3 bases not matched to a gene; V was cut back by 4 bases and J by 2 bases. CDR3 sequence reads: CASSQGTGNTEAFF. The CDR3 nucleotides are TGTGCCAGCTCACAGGGGACAGGTAACACTGAAGCTTTCTTT.

The J gene is TRBJ1-6, the V gene TRBV28; D gene ambiguous. The CDR3 consists of 12 residues. Germline CDR1 is MDHEN and CDR2 is SYDVKM. V was trimmed by 3 bases and J by 9 bases, leaving 6 bases between them. CDR3 amino acids: CASSLEGSPLHF. CDR3 DNA: TGTGCCAGCAGTTTGGAGGGTTCACCCCTCCACTTT. Together with reference TRBV28 and TRBJ1-6, the CDR3 gives the full variable domain: DVKVTQSSRYLVKRTGEKVFLECVQDMDHENMFWYRQDPGLGLRLIYFSYDVKMKEKGDIPEGYSVSREKKERFSLILESASTNQTSMYLCASSLEGSPLHFGNGTRLTVT.

The chain uses TRBV19 and TRBJ2-7, with D possibly matching TRBD1 (6 bases). The V end lost 5 bases, the J end lost 5 bases, and 16 bases lay between the germline ends. The CDR3 length is 14 residues. Germline values: CDR1 LNHDA, CDR2 SQIVND (reference sequence). CDR3: CASSWDTTSHEQYF. Written as DNA, the CDR3 is TGTGCCAGTAGTTGGGACACGACATCCCACGAGCAGTACTTC. The whole variable domain, remainder taken from reference TRBV19 and TRBJ2-7, is DGGITQSPKYLFRKEGQNVTLSCEQNLNHDAMYWYRQDPGQGLRLIYYSQIVNDFQKGDIAEGYSVSREKKESFPLTVTSAQKNPTAFYLCASSWDTTSHEQYFGPGTRLTVT.

The V gene is TRBV20-1, the J gene TRBJ2-5; D ambiguous. Germline V gene sequence: CDR1 DFQATT, CDR2 SNEGSKA (reference sequence). This CDR3 is built from 12 residues. Trimming cost V 3 bases and J 4 bases, with 9 bases left between them. The CDR3 coding sequence is TGCAGTGCTAGTCCAGCGTCAGAGACCCAGTACTTC. As protein: CSASPASETQYF.

The rearrangement uses TRBV4-1 and TRBJ2-3, with 8 bases that match TRBD2. There are 19 residues in the CDR3. Germline loops: CDR1 MGHRA, CDR2 YSYEKL. Unmatched junction bases numbered 13, after V lost 0 bases and J lost 2 bases. This CDR3 is CASSQDRSLAGGNTDTQYF. CDR3 bases: TGCGCCAGCAGCCAAGATCGGAGCTTGGCGGGAGGAAACACAGATACGCAGTATTTT.

This clone was picked up many times. J is TRBJ1-3 and V is TRBV11-2; no clear D. Germline V CDR1 and CDR2: SGHAT, FQNNGV. The CDR3 has 18 amino acids. Trimming left V 5 bases short and J 4 bases short, with 24 bases between. For the CDR3, the DNA is TGTGCCAGCAGCCCCCGCCCTGGAGTCACCCTACGCGGAAACACCATATATTTT. Translated, it gives CASSPRPGVTLRGNTIYF.

This clone showed up just once. V gene TRBV27 combines with J gene TRBJ2-1; no clear D. Per germline, CDR1 MNHEY and CDR2 SMNVEV (reference sequence). The CDR3 length is 13 residues. V lost 3 bases and J lost 4, with 7 bases in between. The CDR3 protein is CASSLGRYNEQFF. CDR3 sequence (DNA): TGTGCCAGCAGTTTGGGCAGATACAATGAGCAGTTCTTC.

The chain combines TRBV28 with TRBJ1-6; 7 nucleotides line up with TRBD1. Germline loops: CDR1 MDHEN, CDR2 SYDVKM. J lost 8 bases, V lost 3 bases, and 10 bases had no gene match. CDR3 size: 16 residues. The DNA for the CDR3 is TGTGCCAGCAGTTTCTACTCCGGGACAGTATATTCACCCCTCCACTTT. This encodes CASSFYSGTVYSPLHF.

CDR3 sequence reads: CASSRSDSVAEAFF. CDR3 bases: TGCGCCAGCAGTCGGAGCGACAGTGTTGCTGAAGCTTTCTTT. This chain links TRBV10-2 with TRBJ1-1; the D gene is possibly TRBD1 (5 bases). The CDR3 runs to 14 residues. Germline lookup yields CDR1 WSHSY and CDR2 SAAADI. The V end was cut by 5 bases, the J end by 6 bases, with 16 bases between.

The chain is built from TRBV6-5 and TRBJ2-3, with 7 bases lining up with TRBD2. Per germline, CDR1 MNHEY and CDR2 SVGAGI. The CDR3 spans 14 residues. The ends lost 6 bases at V and 1 base at J; junction bases unmatched: 4. The CDR3 loop is CASSYTSGTDTQYF. In nucleotides, the CDR3 is TGTGCCAGCAGCTACACTAGCGGCACAGATACGCAGTATTTT.

The rearrangement links TRBV6-2 or TRBV6-3 to TRBJ2-7; 7 nucleotides line up with TRBD1. The V segment lost 2 bases and the J segment 2 bases; nucleotides outside the gene matches: 6. This CDR3 comprises 15 residues. From germline, CDR1 is MNHEY and CDR2 SVGEGT. The chain's CDR3 is CASSYGQGVPYEQYF. The CDR3 nucleotides are TGTGCCAGCAGTTACGGGCAGGGGGTACCCTACGAGCAGTACTTC.

The chain recombines TRBV7-9 with TRBJ1-3; TRBD1 aligns across 7 bases. Trimming took 5 bases from V and 0 from J; bases not matched to a gene: 7. The CDR3 is 16 residues long. CDR1 and CDR2 from the germline V gene are SEHNR and FQNEAQ (reference sequence). For the CDR3, the DNA is TGTGCCAGCAGCGCGACAGGGACTAGCTCTGGAAACACCATATATTTT. Its translation is CASSATGTSSGNTIYF.

The chain combines TRBV28 with TRBJ1-2, with D unresolved. The CDR3 totals 10 residues. Germline V gives CDR1 MDHEN, CDR2 SYDVKM. V lost 5 bases and J lost 7, with 5 bases in between. CDR3: CASSRRGYTF. DNA for the CDR3: TGTGCCAGCAGTCGTCGTGGCTACACCTTC.

This clone was recorded once. The chain uses TRBV3-1 (or the pseudogene TRBV3-2) and TRBJ2-3, with D maybe TRBD2 (7 bases). The CDR3 contains 18 residues. The germline CDR1 and CDR2 sequences are LGHDT and YNNKEL (reference sequence). Trimming stripped 4 bases from V and 0 bases from J, with 20 bases between. The CDR3 loop reads CASSPRGYRGASTDTQYF. The CDR3 DNA sequence: TGTGCCAGCAGCCCACGGGGGTACCGGGGGGCTAGCACAGATACGCAGTATTTT.

The gene calls are TRBV9 and TRBJ1-1; possible D gene TRBD1, 5 bases. V gave up 1 base and J gave up 0 bases, with 10 bases separating them. The CDR3 loop spans 15 amino acids. Germline V gives CDR1 SGDLS, CDR2 YYNGEE. The CDR3 DNA sequence: TGTGCCAGCAGCGTAAGGGCAGGGATGAACACTGAAGCTTTCTTT. Translation gives CASSVRAGMNTEAFF.

The chain carries TRBV12-3 or TRBV12-4 and TRBJ1-1; D possibly corresponds to TRBD1 (5 bases). The CDR3 is made up of 13 amino acids. V lost 5 bases and J lost 1, with 8 bases in between. The chain's CDR3 is CASSETGNTEAFF. The CDR3 nucleotides are TGTGCCAGCAGTGAAACAGGGAACACTGAAGCTTTCTTT.

The V gene is TRBV6-5, the J gene TRBJ1-2; no definite D call. CDR3 size: 14 residues. The germline V and J ends were trimmed by 0 bases and 3 bases, with 8 bases remaining between them. In germline, CDR1 is MNHEY, CDR2 SVGAGI. The CDR3 DNA follows: TGTGCCAGCAGTTACTCGCCCGGGGACTATGGCTACACCTTC. Amino acids: CASSYSPGDYGYTF.